The 18 T cell receptor beta chains given below trace back to one sample, sequenced in a study of response to subunit inactivated influenza vaccine. TCRdb called the RT-PCR reads again in MiXCR, with one record for every CDR3 protein. The sample has 500,000 or so distinct CDR3 sequences; 16% are singletons. The material was CD4+ T cells sorted from PBMCs, obtained around 25 months after vaccination. All receptors come from a man between 50 and 70 years old who received an inactivated influenza vaccine.

Details on this clonotype: This could be a read error, since a much larger clone is one nucleotide away. The CDR3 sequence is CASSRGGAMNTEAFF. The CDR3, as DNA: TGTGCCAGCAGCCGAGGGGGGGCGATGAACACTGAAGCTTTCTTT. V gene TRBV3-1 combines with J gene TRBJ1-1, with D maybe TRBD1 (6 bases). This CDR3 has 15 amino acids. V was trimmed by 4 bases and J by 0 bases, leaving 12 bases between them. CDR1 and CDR2 from the germline V gene are LGHDT and YNNKEL (reference sequence).

This clonotype showed up just a few times. The chain links TRBV6-1 to TRBJ2-1; 8 nucleotides align to TRBD1. Germline V gene data show CDR1 as MNHNS and CDR2 as SASEGT. CDR3 length: 16 residues. J lost 1 base, V lost 7 bases, and 9 bases had no gene match. The CDR3: CASTSTGGSSYNEQFF. The CDR3 DNA reads TGTGCCAGCACCTCCACAGGGGGGAGTTCCTACAATGAGCAGTTCTTC.

A few counts support this clonotype. This sequence joins TRBV12-3 or TRBV12-4 and TRBJ2-3, with D possibly called TRBD1 or TRBD2 (5 bases each). The V and J ends lost 5 bases and 1 base respectively, with 13 bases between them. CDR3 length: 15 residues. CDR3 coding DNA: TGTGCCAGCAGTCTTGATGGGACGGGCACAGATACGCAGTATTTT. As protein: CASSLDGTGTDTQYF.

The chain uses TRBV28 and TRBJ1-5; D is uncertain. Trimming pared 3 bases from V and 7 bases from J, leaving 4 bases between. The CDR3 extends over 11 amino acids. Germline CDR1 and CDR2: MDHEN and SYDVKM. CDR3 protein: CASSFGQPQHF. The CDR3 DNA is TGTGCCAGCAGTTTTGGGCAGCCCCAGCATTTT.

This clonotype was counted at least ten times. The CDR3 DNA follows: TGCGCCAGCAGTTTACAGGGGGGGTCAGAGACCCAGTACTTC. Its translation: CASSLQGGSETQYF. The chain combines TRBV5-1 with TRBJ2-5, with D possibly TRBD1 on 8 matching bases. Germline V lookup: CDR1 SGHRS, CDR2 YFSETQ. V shed 5 bases and J shed 4 bases, with 15 bases lying between them. The CDR3 is 14 amino acids. Together with reference TRBV5-1 and TRBJ2-5, the CDR3 gives the full variable domain: KAGVTQTPRYLIKTRGQQVTLSCSPISGHRSVSWYQQTPGQGLQFLFEYFSETQRNKGNFPGRFSGRQFSNSRSEMNVSTLELGDSALYLCASSLQGGSETQYFGPGTRLLVL.

This clonotype came up a few times. This rearrangement joins TRBV3-1 to TRBJ1-6, with TRBD1 as a possible D gene (6 bases). V was trimmed by 4 bases and J by 14 bases, leaving 18 bases between them. CDR3 length: 14 amino acids. Germline CDR1 reads LGHDT; CDR2 reads YNNKEL (reference sequence). CDR3 in amino acids: CASSLQGGHRALHF. The CDR3 DNA follows: TGTGCCAGCAGCCTCCAAGGGGGTCACCGGGCCCTCCACTTT.

V gene TRBV2 combines with J gene TRBJ2-1; TRBD2 matches at 10 bases. Trimming at V came to 6 bases and at J to 6 bases, leaving 14 bases not matched to a gene. Germline V CDR1 and CDR2: SNHLY, FYNNEI. The CDR3 has 17 amino acids. The CDR3 nucleotides read TGTGCCAGCAGGGGCCCCGTGGCTAGCGGGAGTTCCAATGAGCAGTTCTTC. Translated, it gives CASRGPVASGSSNEQFF.

The chain recombines TRBV20-1 with TRBJ2-2; 10 bases are shared with TRBD2. CDR1 and CDR2 from the germline V gene are DFQATT and SNEGSKA (reference sequence). V gave up 3 bases and J gave up 5 bases; unmatched junction bases: 6. The CDR3 consists of 15 residues. In nucleotides, the CDR3 is TGCAGTGCTAGCCCTAGCGGGAGTGAGACCGGGGAGCTGTTTTTT. Protein sequence: CSASPSGSETGELFF.

V gene TRBV27 combines with J gene TRBJ2-5; D possibly corresponds to TRBD2 (7 bases). The CDR3 consists of 16 residues. The V end lost 7 bases, the J end lost 5 bases, and 23 bases lay between the germline ends. Germline CDR1 is MNHEY and CDR2 is SMNVEV (reference sequence). The CDR3 DNA reads as TGTGCCAGCATGAGCTGGGGAGGGGGGCCCTGGGAGACCCAGTACTTC. Translating gives CASMSWGGGPWETQYF.

This clonotype was observed a few times. The chain links TRBV2 to TRBJ2-2, with D possibly TRBD1 on 6 matching bases. Germline CDR1 SNHLY, CDR2 FYNNEI. The CDR3 consists of 13 residues. V lost 7 bases and J lost 7, with 13 bases in between. CDR3 in DNA: TGTGCCAGCAACCCAACAGGGTTCGGGGAGCTGTTTTTT. It translates to CASNPTGFGELFF.

This clonotype was seen only a few times. The genes are TRBV10-3 and TRBJ1-6; the D is unclear. Trimming removed 6 bases at V and 9 bases at J, with 18 bases between. This CDR3 contains 15 residues. The germline CDR1 and CDR2 sequences are ENHRY and SYGVKD. The CDR3 coding sequence is TGTGCCATCAGGCCGGGCCCTCTAGACGGTTCACCCCTCCACTTT. Protein sequence: CAIRPGPLDGSPLHF.

The chain employs TRBV20-1 and TRBJ2-1; D is uncertain. This CDR3 has 13 residues. Trimming removed 1 base from V and 5 bases from J, with 9 bases in between. Germline CDR1 is DFQATT and CDR2 is SNEGSKA (reference sequence). CDR3 in amino acids: CSARVDRHNEQFF. The CDR3 DNA sequence: TGCAGTGCTAGAGTGGATCGCCACAATGAGCAGTTCTTC.

This rearrangement joins TRBV28 to TRBJ1-2, with TRBD1 identical over 7 bases. V gave up 8 bases and J gave up 8 bases; unmatched junction bases: 14. The CDR3 totals 14 residues. Germline-derived CDR1 and CDR2 are MDHEN and SYDVKM. CDR3 sequence: CASSPGQRVQGYTF. DNA for the CDR3: TGTGCCAGCTCTCCGGGACAGCGGGTTCAAGGCTACACCTTC.

This chain links TRBV27 with TRBJ1-1; no reliable D call. Trimming pared 2 bases from V and 0 bases from J, leaving 7 bases between. Germline CDR1 and CDR2: MNHEY and SMNVEV (reference sequence). CDR3 size: 14 residues. CDR3 residues: CASSLKEVNTEAFF. CDR3 DNA sequence: TGTGCCAGCAGTTTAAAAGAGGTGAACACTGAAGCTTTCTTT.

The rearrangement uses TRBV5-1 and TRBJ1-1, with D tentatively TRBD1 (6 bases). This CDR3 is 13 amino acids long. Between the trimmed V and J ends, which lost 0 bases and 6 bases, there was a span of 9 bases. Germline loops: CDR1 SGHRS, CDR2 YFSETQ. Here the CDR3 reads CASSLAWTAEAFF. In nucleotides, the CDR3 is TGCGCCAGCAGCTTGGCCTGGACAGCTGAAGCTTTCTTT.

This clonotype was found a few times. The chain combines TRBV7-2 with TRBJ2-2; 9 bases align to TRBD1. CDR1 and CDR2 from the germline V gene are SGHTA and FQGNSA. This CDR3 region has 15 residues. The V and J ends lost 5 bases and 4 bases, in that order; junction bases with no gene match: 5. CDR3 DNA: TGTGCCAGCAGCCCCGGGACAGGGTCCACCGGGGAGCTGTTTTTT. Its translation is CASSPGTGSTGELFF. Full variable domain (missing parts from reference TRBV7-2 and TRBJ2-2): GAGVSQSPSNKVTEKGKDVELRCDPISGHTALYWYRQSLGQGLEFLIYFQGNSAPDKSGLPSDRFSAERTGGSVSTLTIQRTQQEDSAVYLCASSPGTGSTGELFFGEGSRLTVL.

At least ten counts were recorded for this clonotype. V gene TRBV12-3 or TRBV12-4 combines with J gene TRBJ1-1; 8 nucleotides agree with TRBD1. J lost 5 bases, V lost 5 bases, and 7 bases had no gene match. This CDR3 is built from 14 residues. The CDR3 loop reads CASSPGTGGTEAFF. The CDR3, as DNA: TGTGCCAGCAGTCCCGGGACAGGTGGAACTGAAGCTTTCTTT.

This clonotype was observed a handful of times. This chain uses TRBV6-1 with TRBJ2-1; tentative D call: TRBD1 (5 bases). Germline V gene sequence: CDR1 MNHNS, CDR2 SASEGT. The CDR3 consists of 15 residues. V was trimmed by 2 bases and J by 0 bases, leaving 8 bases between them. CDR3: CASSERGTSYNEQFF. CDR3 nucleotide sequence: TGTGCCAGCAGTGAAAGGGGAACCTCCTACAATGAGCAGTTCTTC.